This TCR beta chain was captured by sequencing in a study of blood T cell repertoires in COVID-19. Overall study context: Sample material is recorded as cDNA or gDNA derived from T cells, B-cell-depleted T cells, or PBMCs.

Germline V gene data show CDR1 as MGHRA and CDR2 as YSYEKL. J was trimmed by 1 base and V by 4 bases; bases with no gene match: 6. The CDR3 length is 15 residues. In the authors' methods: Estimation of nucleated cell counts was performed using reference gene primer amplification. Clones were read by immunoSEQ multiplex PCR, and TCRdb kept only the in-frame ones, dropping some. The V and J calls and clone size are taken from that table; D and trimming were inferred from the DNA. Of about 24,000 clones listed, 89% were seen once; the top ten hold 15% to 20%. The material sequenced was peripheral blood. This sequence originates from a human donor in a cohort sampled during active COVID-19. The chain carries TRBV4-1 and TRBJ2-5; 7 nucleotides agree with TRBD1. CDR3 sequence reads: CASSLTGESQETQYF. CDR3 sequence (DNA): TGCGCCAGCAGCCTCACAGGGGAGTCCCAAGAGACCCAGTACTTC.